This paragraph covers one T cell receptor beta chain sequence. Its cognate antigen is unknown. Libraries were prepared by immunoSEQ multiplex PCR; TCRdb keeps only in-frame clonotypes and omits some of them. The profile shows under 850,000 clones, approximately 77% of them singletons. The entry originates in a study of shared clonotypes between healthy human individuals. Study-wide context: CD4 naive and memory got three plates each, CD8 naive two, CD8 memory one.

Overall study results and limits: Larger estimated richness was generally recorded for naive subsets relative to memory subsets. Investigators collected only blood, and repertoires in tissues likely differ.

The germline CDR1 and CDR2 sequences are MNHEY and SVGAGI. V was cut by 6 bases and J by 0 bases, with 14 bases left in between. The CDR3 runs to 15 residues. This receptor was identified in a woman in her twenties or thirties in good health. V usage is TRBV6-5 and J usage is TRBJ1-1; tentative D call: TRBD1 (5 bases). The sample was memory CD4+ T cells sorted from blood. Regarding subset: CD45RA-negative fraction. DNA for the CDR3: TGTGCCAGCAGAGAGGGCGGGGGTATGAACACTGAAGCTTTCTTT. Its translation is CASREGGGMNTEAFF.